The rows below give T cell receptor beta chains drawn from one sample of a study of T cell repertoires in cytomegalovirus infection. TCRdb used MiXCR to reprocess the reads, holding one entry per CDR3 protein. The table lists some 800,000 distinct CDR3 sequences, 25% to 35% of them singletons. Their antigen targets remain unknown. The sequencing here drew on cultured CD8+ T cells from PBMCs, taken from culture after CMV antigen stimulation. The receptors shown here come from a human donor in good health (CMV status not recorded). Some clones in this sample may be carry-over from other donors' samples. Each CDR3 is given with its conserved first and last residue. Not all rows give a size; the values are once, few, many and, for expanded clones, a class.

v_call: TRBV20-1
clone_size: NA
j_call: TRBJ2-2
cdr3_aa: CSASSGGATGELFF

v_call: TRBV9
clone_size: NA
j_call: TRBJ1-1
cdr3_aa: CASSVFSRQEEMEAFF

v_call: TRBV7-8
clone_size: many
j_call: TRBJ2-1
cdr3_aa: CASSHGGQSYNEQFF

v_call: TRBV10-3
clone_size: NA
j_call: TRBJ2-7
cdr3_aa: CAISEFSLPNGAYEQYF

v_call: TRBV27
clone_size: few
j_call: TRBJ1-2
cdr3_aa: CASSFYQGGSYGYTF

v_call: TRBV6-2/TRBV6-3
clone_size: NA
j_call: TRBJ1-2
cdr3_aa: CASSSGQPLSYGYTF

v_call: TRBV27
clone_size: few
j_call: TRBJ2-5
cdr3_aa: CASSLLGERGRETQYF

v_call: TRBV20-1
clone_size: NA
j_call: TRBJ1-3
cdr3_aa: CSARDLGQGPLEVYF

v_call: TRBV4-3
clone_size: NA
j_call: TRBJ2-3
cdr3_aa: CASSQGNFRTDTQYF

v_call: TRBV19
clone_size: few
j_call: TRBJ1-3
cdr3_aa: CASGRILGNTIYF

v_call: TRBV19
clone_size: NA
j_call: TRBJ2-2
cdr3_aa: CASSLSATGGELFF

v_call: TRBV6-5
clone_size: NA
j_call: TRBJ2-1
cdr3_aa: CASRAASNQIYNEQFF

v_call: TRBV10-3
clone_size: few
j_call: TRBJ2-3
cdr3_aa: CAISESGGGRTDTQYF

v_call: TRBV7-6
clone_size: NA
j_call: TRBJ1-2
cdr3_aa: CATLDPNYGYTF

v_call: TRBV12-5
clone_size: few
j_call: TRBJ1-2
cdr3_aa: CASKPQTANYGYTF

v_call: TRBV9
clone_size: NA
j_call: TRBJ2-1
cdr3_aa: CASSARIAGGLNEQFF

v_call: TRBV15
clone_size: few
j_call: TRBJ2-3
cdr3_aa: CATSDRDSNTDTQYF

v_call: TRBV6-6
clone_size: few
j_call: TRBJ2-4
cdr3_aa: CASTSTVAKNIQYF

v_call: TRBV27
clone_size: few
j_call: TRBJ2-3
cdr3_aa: CASSWNKGNLADTQYF

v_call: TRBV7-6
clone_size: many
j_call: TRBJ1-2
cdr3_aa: CASSLTGVSNYGYTF

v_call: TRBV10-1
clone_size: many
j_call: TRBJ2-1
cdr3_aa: CASSEVPGEYYNEQFF

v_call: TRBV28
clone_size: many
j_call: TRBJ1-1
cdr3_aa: CASTFRAFNTEAFF

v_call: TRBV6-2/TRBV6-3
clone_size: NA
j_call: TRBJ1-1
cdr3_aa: CASSWPSGQGVTEAFF

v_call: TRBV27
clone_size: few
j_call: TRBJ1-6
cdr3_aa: CASSRQGIGNSPLHF

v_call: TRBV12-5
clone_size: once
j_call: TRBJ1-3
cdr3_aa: CASGFPTGVDTIYF

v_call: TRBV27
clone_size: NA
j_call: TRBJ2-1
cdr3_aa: CASSLSVAGASYNEQFF

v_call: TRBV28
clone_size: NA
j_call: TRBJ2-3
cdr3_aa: CASSFRRATDTQYF

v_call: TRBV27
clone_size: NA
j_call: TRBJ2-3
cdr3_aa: CASITREAGSTDTQYF

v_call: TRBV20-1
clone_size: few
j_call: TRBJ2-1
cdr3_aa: CSARVQGFNNEQFF

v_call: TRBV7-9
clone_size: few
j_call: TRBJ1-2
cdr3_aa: CASSLGGAGGYTF

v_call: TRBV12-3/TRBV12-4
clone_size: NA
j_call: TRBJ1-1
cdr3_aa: CASRHGGTEAFF

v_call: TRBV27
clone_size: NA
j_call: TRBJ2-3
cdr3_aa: CATQRADTQYF